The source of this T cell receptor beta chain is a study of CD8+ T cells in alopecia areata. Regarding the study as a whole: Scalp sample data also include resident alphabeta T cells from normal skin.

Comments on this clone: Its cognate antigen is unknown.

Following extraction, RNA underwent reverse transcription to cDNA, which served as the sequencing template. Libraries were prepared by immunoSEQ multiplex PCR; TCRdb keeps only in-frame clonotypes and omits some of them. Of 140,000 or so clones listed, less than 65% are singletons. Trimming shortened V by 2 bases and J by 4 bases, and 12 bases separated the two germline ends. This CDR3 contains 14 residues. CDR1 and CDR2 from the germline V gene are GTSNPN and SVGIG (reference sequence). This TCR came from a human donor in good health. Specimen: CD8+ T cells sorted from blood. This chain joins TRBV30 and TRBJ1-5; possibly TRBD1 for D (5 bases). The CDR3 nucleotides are TGTGCCTGGAGTCCGGACACTGGGAATCAGCCCCAGCATTTT. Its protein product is CAWSPDTGNQPQHF.